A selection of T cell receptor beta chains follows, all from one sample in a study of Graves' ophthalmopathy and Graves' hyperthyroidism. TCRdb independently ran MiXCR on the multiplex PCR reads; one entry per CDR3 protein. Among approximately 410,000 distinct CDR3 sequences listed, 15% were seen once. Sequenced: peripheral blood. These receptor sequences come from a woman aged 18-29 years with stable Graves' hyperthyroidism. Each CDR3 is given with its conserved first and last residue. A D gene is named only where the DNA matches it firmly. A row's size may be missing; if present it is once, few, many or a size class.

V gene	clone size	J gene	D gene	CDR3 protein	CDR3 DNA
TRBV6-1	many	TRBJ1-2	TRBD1	CASSQDRVNGYTF	TGTGCCAGCAGCCAGGACAGGGTGAATGGCTACACCTTC
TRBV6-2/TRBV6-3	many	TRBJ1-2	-	CASSPGQYYGYTF	TGTGCCAGCAGTCCTGGACAGTATTATGGCTACACCTTC
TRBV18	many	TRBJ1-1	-	CASSLHLPEAFF	TGTGCCAGCTCCCTACATCTCCCTGAAGCTTTCTTT
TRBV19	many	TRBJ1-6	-	CASRITASSYNSPLHF	TGTGCCAGTAGAATAACTGCGAGCTCCTATAATTCACCCCTCCACTTT
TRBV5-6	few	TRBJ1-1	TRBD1	CASRRVGQGAKKAPNTEAFF	TGTGCCAGCAGACGAGTGGGACAGGGGGCCAAGAAGGCTCCGAACACTGAAGCTTTCTTT
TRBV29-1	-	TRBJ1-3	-	CSVEETNRVAGNTIYF	TGCAGCGTTGAAGAAACAAACAGGGTAGCTGGAAACACCATATATTTT
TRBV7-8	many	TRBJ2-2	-	CASSISRGATGELFF	TGTGCCAGCAGTATTTCCAGGGGGGCAACCGGGGAGCTGTTTTTT
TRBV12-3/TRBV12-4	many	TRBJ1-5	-	CASSRWEGPQPQHF	TGTGCCAGCAGCAGATGGGAGGGTCCCCAGCCCCAGCATTTT
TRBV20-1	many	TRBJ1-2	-	CSAGPTDNYGYTF	TGCAGTGCCGGTCCCACCGACAACTATGGCTACACCTTC
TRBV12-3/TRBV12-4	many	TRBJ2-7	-	CASSPRQGLKQYF	TGTGCCAGCAGTCCCCGACAGGGACTGAAGCAGTACTTC
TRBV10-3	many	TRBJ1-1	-	CAISALKTEAFF	TGTGCCATCAGTGCCCTCAAGACTGAAGCTTTCTTT
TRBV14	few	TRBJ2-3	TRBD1	CASSQVQGRTDTQYF	TGTGCCAGCAGCCAAGTACAGGGGCGCACAGATACGCAGTATTTT
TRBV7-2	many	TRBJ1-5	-	CASSLYSEEQPQHF	TGTGCCAGCAGCTTATACAGTGAGGAACAGCCCCAGCATTTT
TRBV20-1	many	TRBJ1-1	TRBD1	CSAPRPGQGFKEAFF	TGCAGTGCTCCCCGACCGGGACAGGGGTTTAAAGAAGCTTTCTTT
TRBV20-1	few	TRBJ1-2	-	CSVGDGTLAYGYTF	TGCAGTGTGGGGGACGGAACCCTAGCCTATGGCTACACCTTC
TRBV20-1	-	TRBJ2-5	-	CSAQKGNEETQYF	TGCAGTGCCCAAAAGGGGAACGAAGAGACCCAGTACTTC
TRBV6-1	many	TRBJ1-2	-	CATQGLDGYTF	TGTGCCACCCAGGGGCTAGATGGCTACACCTTC
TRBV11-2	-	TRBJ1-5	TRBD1	CASSLDLGQGDQPQHF	TGTGCCAGCAGCTTAGATCTGGGACAGGGAGATCAGCCCCAGCATTTT
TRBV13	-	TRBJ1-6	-	CASSLLRRAGALNNSPLHF	TGTGCCAGCAGCTTATTGCGGAGGGCGGGGGCCCTAAATAATTCACCCCTCCACTTT
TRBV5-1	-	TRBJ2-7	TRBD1	CASSFRGQGPDEQYF	TGCGCCAGCAGCTTCAGAGGACAGGGCCCCGACGAGCAGTACTTC
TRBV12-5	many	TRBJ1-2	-	CASGLVRPGRSDGYTF	TGTGCTAGTGGTTTGGTACGCCCGGGAAGAAGTGATGGCTACACCTTC
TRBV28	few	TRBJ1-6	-	CASSPPQNYNSPLHF	TGTGCCAGCAGCCCGCCACAGAACTATAATTCACCCCTCCACTTT
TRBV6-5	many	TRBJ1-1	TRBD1	CASSYRRGDRLFF	TGTGCCAGCAGTTACAGAAGGGGGGACAGGCTTTTCTTT
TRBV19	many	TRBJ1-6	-	CASSGKSLNNSPLHF	TGTGCCAGTAGTGGAAAAAGCCTAAATAATTCACCCCTCCACTTT
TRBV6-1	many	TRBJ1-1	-	CASKGPQNTEAFF	TGTGCCAGCAAGGGGCCGCAGAACACTGAAGCTTTCTTT
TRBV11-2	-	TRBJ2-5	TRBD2	CASSSRRGLAGGLETQYF	TGTGCCAGCAGCTCTAGGAGAGGGCTAGCGGGGGGTTTGGAGACCCAGTACTTC
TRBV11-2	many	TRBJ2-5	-	CASTLDRETQYF	TGTGCCAGCACCCTGGACCGGGAGACCCAGTACTTC
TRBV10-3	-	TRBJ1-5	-	CAISESVDQPQHF	TGTGCCATCAGTGAGTCTGTAGATCAGCCCCAGCATTTT
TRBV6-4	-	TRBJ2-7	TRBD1	CASSGQGVYEQYF	TGTGCCAGCAGCGGACAGGGAGTCTACGAGCAGTACTTC
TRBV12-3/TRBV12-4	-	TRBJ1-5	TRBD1	CASSLGSPGQGARQPQHF	TGTGCCAGCAGTTTAGGTTCCCCGGGACAGGGGGCACGACAGCCCCAGCATTTT
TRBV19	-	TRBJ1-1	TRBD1	CASSLDRGADAFF	TGTGCCAGTAGCCTTGACAGGGGGGCGGACGCTTTCTTT
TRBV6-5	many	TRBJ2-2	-	CASSYSSGVTGELFF	TGTGCCAGCAGTTACTCGTCGGGCGTCACCGGGGAGCTGTTTTTT